This TCR beta chain is drawn from a study of T cell responses to AZD1222 COVID-19 vaccine. This CDR3 spans 13 amino acids. Trimming removed 5 bases at V and 7 bases at J, with 14 bases between. Germline V gene lookup returns CDR1 SGHTA and CDR2 FQGNSA. Profiling relied on immunoSEQ multiplex PCR, and the TCRdb table lists in-frame clones only, not all of them. The sample holds 90,000 or so clones; 70% to 90% are singletons and the top ten take roughly 21%. The TCR comes from an adult in good health. J is TRBJ1-2 and V is TRBV7-2; D gene ambiguous. The source was peripheral blood, collected on day 0 of AZD1222 vaccination. CDR3 coding DNA: TGTGCCAGCAGCCAGAGCAGGTCCGCTGGCTACACCTTC. Residues: CASSQSRSAGYTF.